A single sample gave rise to the 5 T cell receptor beta chains below, sequenced in a study of T cell responses to AZD1222 COVID-19 vaccine. The data were produced by immunoSEQ multiplex PCR, yet TCRdb's version contains in-frame clones alone and is incomplete. The table shows 75,000 to 100,000 clones, with 90% occurring only once. Sequencing was performed on peripheral blood, taken on day 0 of AZD1222 vaccination. These TCRs come from an adult in good health.

The chain couples TRBV3-1 (or the pseudogene TRBV3-2) to TRBJ1-2; TRBD1 matches at 7 bases. Per germline, CDR1 LGHDT and CDR2 YNNKEL (reference sequence). V was clipped by 4 bases and J by 2 bases; unmatched bases: 10. This CDR3 has 16 amino acids. The CDR3 here is CASSPWTGERNYGYTF. The CDR3 DNA reads as TGTGCCAGCAGCCCCTGGACAGGCGAAAGAAACTATGGCTACACCTTC.

The V call is TRBV19, the J call TRBJ1-2; a weak D match, TRBD1 (6 bases). V gave up 6 bases and J gave up 0 bases, with 11 bases separating them. The CDR3 contains 14 residues. The V gene's germline CDR1 is LNHDA and CDR2 SQIVND (reference sequence). CDR3 loop: CASRTQGANYGYTF. Here the CDR3 DNA reads TGTGCCAGTAGAACACAGGGAGCTAACTATGGCTACACCTTC.

CDR3 region: CASRPSDRGNYGYTF. The CDR3 DNA is TGTGCCAGCAGGCCTTCAGACAGGGGGAACTATGGCTACACCTTC. V usage is TRBV28 and J usage is TRBJ1-2, with 9 bases that match TRBD1. Germline V gene data show CDR1 as MDHEN and CDR2 as SYDVKM. This CDR3 comprises 15 residues. V trimming: 6 bases; J trimming: 2 bases; junction bases outside the gene matches: 7.

The V and J genes are TRBV28 and TRBJ1-3; D possibly corresponds to TRBD1 (6 bases). The germline V gene encodes CDR1 MDHEN and CDR2 SYDVKM. Between the trimmed V and J ends, which lost 7 bases and 3 bases, there was a span of 16 bases. The CDR3 loop spans 15 amino acids. The CDR3 is CASTLRGAIGNTIYF. The CDR3 nucleotides are TGTGCCAGCACCTTAAGGGGGGCGATTGGAAACACCATATATTTT.

The chain links TRBV30 to TRBJ2-6; 11 bases fit TRBD2. The V and J ends lost 2 bases and 1 base, in that order; junction bases with no gene match: 7. The CDR3 is made up of 18 amino acids. Germline CDR1 GTSNPN, CDR2 SVGIG (reference sequence). The CDR3 DNA follows: TGTGCCTGGAGTCTCCCCGGACTAGCGGGTTCTGGGGCCAACGTCCTGACTTTC. Its translation: CAWSLPGLAGSGANVLTF.